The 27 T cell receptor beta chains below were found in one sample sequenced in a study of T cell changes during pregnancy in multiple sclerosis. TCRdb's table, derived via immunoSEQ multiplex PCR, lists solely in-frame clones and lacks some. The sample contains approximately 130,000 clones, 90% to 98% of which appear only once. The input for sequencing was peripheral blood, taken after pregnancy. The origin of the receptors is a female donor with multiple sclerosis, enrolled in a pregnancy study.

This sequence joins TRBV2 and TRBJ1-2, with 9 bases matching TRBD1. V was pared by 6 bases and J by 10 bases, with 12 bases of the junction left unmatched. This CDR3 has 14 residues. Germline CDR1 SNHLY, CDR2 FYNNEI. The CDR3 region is CASRELTGGAVYTF. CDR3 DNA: TGTGCCAGCAGAGAACTTACAGGGGGCGCGGTCTACACCTTC.

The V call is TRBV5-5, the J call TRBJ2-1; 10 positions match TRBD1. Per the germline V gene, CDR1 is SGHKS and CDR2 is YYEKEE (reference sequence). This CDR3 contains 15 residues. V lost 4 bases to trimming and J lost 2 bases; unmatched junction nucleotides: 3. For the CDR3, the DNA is TGTGCCAGCAGCCAGGACAGGGGGACCTACAATGAGCAGTTCTTC. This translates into CASSQDRGTYNEQFF.

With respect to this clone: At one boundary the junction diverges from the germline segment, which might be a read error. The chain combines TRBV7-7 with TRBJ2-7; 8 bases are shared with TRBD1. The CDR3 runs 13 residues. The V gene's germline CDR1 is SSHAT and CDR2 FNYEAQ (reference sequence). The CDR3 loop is CASSLDRGYEQYF. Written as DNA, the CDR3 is TGTGCTAGCAGCTTAGACAGGGGCTACGAGCAGTACTTC.

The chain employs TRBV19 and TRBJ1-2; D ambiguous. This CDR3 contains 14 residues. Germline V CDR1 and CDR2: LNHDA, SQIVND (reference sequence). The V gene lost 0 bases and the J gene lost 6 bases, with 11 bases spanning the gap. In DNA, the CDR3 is TGTGCCAGTAGTATAGAAACAACGCGGGATGGCTACACCTTC. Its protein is CASSIETTRDGYTF.

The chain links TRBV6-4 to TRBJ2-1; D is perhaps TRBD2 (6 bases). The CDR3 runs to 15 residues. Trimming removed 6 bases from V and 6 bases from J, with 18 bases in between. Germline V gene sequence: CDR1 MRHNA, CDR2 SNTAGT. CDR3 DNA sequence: TGTGCCAGCAGCCCCGGGGGAGCTAGGGGCAATGAGCAGTTCTTC. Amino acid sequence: CASSPGGARGNEQFF.

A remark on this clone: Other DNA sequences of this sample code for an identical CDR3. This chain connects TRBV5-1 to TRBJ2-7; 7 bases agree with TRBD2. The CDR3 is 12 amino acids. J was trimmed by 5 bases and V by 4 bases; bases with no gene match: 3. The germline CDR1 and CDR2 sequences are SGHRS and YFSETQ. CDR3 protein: CASSLAGDEQYF. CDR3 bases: TGCGCCAGCAGCCTTGCGGGGGACGAGCAGTACTTC.

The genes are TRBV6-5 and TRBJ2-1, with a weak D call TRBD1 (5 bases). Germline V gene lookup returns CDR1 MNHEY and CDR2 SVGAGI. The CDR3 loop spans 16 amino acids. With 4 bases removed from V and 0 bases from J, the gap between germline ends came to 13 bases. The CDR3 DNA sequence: TGTGCCAGCAGTTTACTCGCAGGGCTCTCCTACAATGAGCAGTTCTTC. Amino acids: CASSLLAGLSYNEQFF.

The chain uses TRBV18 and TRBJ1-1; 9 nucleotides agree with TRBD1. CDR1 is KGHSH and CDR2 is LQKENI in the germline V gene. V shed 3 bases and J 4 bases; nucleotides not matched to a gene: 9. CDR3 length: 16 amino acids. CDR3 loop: CASSPSGTGRVTEAFF. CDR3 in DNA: TGTGCCAGCTCACCCTCCGGGACAGGGCGAGTCACTGAAGCTTTCTTT.

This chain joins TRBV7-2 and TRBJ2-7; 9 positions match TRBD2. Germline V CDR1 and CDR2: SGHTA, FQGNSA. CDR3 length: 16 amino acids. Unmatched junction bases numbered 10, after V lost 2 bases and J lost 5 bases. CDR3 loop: CASSLRGREGLNEQYF. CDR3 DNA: TGTGCCAGCAGCTTAAGAGGGCGGGAGGGCCTAAACGAGCAGTACTTC.

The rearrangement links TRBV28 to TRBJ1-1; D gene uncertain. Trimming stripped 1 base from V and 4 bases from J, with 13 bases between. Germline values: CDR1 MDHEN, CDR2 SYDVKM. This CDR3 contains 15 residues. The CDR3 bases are TGTGCCAGCAGTTTATTCGAGGGCGCGGGCACTGAAGCTTTCTTT. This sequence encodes CASSLFEGAGTEAFF.

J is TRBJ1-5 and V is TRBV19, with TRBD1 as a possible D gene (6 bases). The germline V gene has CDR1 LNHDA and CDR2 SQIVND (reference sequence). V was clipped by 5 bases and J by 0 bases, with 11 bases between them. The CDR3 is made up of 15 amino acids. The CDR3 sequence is CASSVTGLSNQPQHF. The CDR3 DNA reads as TGTGCCAGTAGTGTAACAGGGCTTAGCAATCAGCCCCAGCATTTT.

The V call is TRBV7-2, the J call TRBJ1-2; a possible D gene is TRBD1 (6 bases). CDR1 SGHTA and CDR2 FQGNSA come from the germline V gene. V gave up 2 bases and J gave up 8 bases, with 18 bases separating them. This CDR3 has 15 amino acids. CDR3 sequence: CASSLIVLSGEGYTF. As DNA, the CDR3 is TGTGCCAGCAGCTTAATTGTCCTGTCAGGGGAAGGCTACACCTTC. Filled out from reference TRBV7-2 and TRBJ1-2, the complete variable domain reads GAGVSQSPSNKVTEKGKDVELRCDPISGHTALYWYRQSLGQGLEFLIYFQGNSAPDKSGLPSDRFSAERTGGSVSTLTIQRTQQEDSAVYLCASSLIVLSGEGYTFGSGTRLTVV.

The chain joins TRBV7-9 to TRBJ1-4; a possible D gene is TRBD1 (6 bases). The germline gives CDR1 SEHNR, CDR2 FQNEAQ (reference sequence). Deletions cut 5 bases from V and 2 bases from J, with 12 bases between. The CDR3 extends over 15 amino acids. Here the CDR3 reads CASSNQGGTNEKLFF. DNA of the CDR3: TGTGCCAGCAGCAACCAAGGGGGTACTAATGAAAAACTGTTTTTT. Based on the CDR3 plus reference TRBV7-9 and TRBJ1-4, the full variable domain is DTGVSQNPRHKITKRGQNVTFRCDPISEHNRLYWYRQTLGQGPEFLTYFQNEAQLEKSRLLSDRFSAERPKGSFSTLEIQRTEQGDSAMYLCASSNQGGTNEKLFFGSGTQLSVL.

The CDR3: CASSLELAGVEQFF. As DNA, the CDR3 is TGTGCCAGCAGCTTGGAACTAGCGGGAGTCGAGCAGTTCTTC. The rearrangement joins TRBV5-4 to TRBJ2-1, with 11 bases aligning to TRBD2. Looked up from germline, CDR1 is SGHNT and CDR2 is YYREEE (reference sequence). V lost 0 bases and J lost 10; bases outside the gene matches: 3. The CDR3 consists of 14 residues.

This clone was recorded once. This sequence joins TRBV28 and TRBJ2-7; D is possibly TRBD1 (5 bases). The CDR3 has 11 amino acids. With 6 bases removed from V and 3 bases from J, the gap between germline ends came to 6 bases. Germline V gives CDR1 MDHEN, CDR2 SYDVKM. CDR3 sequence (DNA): TGTGCCAGCAGGGACAACTACGAGCAGTACTTC. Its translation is CASRDNYEQYF.

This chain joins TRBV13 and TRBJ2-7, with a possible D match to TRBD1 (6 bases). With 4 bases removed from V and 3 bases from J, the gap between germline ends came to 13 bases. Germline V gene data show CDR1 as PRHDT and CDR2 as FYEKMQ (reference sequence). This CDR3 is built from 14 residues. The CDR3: CASSSQLGGYEQYF. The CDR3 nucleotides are TGTGCCAGCAGCTCACAATTAGGGGGCTACGAGCAGTACTTC.

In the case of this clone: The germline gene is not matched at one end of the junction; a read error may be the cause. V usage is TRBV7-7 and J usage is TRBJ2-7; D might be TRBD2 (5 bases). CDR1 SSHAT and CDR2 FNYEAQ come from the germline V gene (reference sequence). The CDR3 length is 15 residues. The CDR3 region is CASSLEASPGYEQYF. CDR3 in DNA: TGTGCTAGCAGCTTAGAGGCTAGCCCGGGCTACGAGCAGTACTTC.

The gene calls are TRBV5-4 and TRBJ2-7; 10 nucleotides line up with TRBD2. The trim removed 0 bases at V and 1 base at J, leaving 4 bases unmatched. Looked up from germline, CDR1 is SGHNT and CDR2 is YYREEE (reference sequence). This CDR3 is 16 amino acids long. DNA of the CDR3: TGTGCCAGCAGCTTGGGACTAGCGGGCGGATCCTACGAGCAGTACTTC. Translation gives CASSLGLAGGSYEQYF. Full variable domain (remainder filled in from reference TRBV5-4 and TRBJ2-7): ETGVTQSPTHLIKTRGQQVTLRCSSQSGHNTVSWYQQALGQGPQFIFQYYREEENGRGNFPPRFSGLQFPNYSSELNVNALELDDSALYLCASSLGLAGGSYEQYFGPGTRLTVT.

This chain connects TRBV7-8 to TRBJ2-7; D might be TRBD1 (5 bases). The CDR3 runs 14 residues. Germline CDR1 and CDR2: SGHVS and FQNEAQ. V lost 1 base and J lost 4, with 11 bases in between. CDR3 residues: CASSLGSGMYEQYF. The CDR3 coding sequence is TGTGCCAGCAGCTTAGGGTCAGGGATGTACGAGCAGTACTTC.

CDR3 sequence reads: CASSQEITAGGNEQFF. The CDR3 region has the DNA TGCGCCAGCAGCCAAGAGATAACAGCGGGAGGGAATGAGCAGTTCTTC. This sequence joins TRBV4-3 and TRBJ2-1, with 10 bases matching TRBD2. In germline, CDR1 is LGHNA, CDR2 YSLEER. The CDR3 has 16 amino acids. The V segment lost 0 bases and the J segment 7 bases; nucleotides outside the gene matches: 6.

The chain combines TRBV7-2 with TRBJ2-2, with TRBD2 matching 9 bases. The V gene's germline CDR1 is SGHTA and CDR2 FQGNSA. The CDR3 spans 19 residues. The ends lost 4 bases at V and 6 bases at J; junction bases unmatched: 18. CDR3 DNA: TGTGCCAGCAGCTCCCTAGGGGGCGGGAGGGCCTATACGGCCGGGGAGCTGTTTTTT. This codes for CASSSLGGGRAYTAGELFF.

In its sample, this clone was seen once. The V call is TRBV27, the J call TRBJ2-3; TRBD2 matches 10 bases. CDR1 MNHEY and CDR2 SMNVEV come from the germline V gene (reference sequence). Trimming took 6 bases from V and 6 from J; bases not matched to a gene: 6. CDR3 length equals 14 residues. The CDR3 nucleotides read TGTGCCAGCAGCATACTAGCGGGGAAGGATACGCAGTATTTT. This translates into CASSILAGKDTQYF.

As DNA, the CDR3 is TGTGCCAGCAGTGAACAGGTTGGCGAGCAGTACTTC. Translating gives CASSEQVGEQYF. The rearrangement joins TRBV2 to TRBJ2-7; D unresolved. CDR3 length equals 12 residues. Germline lookup yields CDR1 SNHLY and CDR2 FYNNEI. Trimming stripped 2 bases from V and 6 bases from J, with 8 bases between.

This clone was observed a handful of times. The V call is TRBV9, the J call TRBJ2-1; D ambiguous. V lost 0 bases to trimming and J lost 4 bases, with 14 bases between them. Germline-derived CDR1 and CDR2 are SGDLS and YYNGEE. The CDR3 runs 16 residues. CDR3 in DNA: TGTGCCAGCAGCGTAGAGGCAGGCCATCTTTACAATGAGCAGTTCTTC. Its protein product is CASSVEAGHLYNEQFF.

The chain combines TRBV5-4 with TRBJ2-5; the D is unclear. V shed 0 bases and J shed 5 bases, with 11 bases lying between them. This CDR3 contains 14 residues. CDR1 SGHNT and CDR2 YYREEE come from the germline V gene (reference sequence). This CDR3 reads CASSLGLSRETQYF. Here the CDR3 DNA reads TGTGCCAGCAGCTTGGGACTGTCCCGGGAGACCCAGTACTTC.

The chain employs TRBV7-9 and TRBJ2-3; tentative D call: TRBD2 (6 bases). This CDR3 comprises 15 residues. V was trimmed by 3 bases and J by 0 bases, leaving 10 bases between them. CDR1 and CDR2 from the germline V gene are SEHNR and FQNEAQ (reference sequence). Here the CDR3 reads CASSFAGTSTDTQYF. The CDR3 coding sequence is TGTGCCAGCAGCTTCGCCGGGACTAGCACAGATACGCAGTATTTT. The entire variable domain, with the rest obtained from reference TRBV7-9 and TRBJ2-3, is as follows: DTGVSQNPRHKITKRGQNVTFRCDPISEHNRLYWYRQTLGQGPEFLTYFQNEAQLEKSRLLSDRFSAERPKGSFSTLEIQRTEQGDSAMYLCASSFAGTSTDTQYFGPGTRLTVL.

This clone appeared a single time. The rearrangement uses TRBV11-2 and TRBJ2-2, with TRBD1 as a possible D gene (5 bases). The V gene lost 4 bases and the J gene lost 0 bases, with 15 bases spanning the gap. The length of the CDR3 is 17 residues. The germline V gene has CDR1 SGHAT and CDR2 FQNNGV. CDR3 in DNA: TGTGCCAGCAGCTCACAGGCCAGAGACGCGAACACCGGGGAGCTGTTTTTT. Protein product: CASSSQARDANTGELFF.